This TCR beta chain was sequenced for a study of identical twins. This clonotype was seen only a few times. This CDR3 has 15 amino acids. Germline trimming cut 5 bases from V and 4 bases from J; bases unmatched to any gene: 10. CDR1 SGHTA and CDR2 FQGNSA come from the germline V gene. Using its own MiXCR run on the 5' RACE reads, TCRdb lists one record per CDR3 protein. Of approximately 700,000 distinct CDR3 sequences listed, 6% to 6.5% were seen once; the top ten hold around 1.9%. The receptor's source is a man aged 18 to 30 in good health. The sample comprised naive T cells sorted from blood. The V call is TRBV7-2, the J call TRBJ1-2; 7 bases map to TRBD1. The CDR3 loop is CASSLRQGTIYGYTF. DNA of the CDR3: TGTGCCAGCAGCCTGAGACAGGGAACGATCTATGGCTACACCTTC.